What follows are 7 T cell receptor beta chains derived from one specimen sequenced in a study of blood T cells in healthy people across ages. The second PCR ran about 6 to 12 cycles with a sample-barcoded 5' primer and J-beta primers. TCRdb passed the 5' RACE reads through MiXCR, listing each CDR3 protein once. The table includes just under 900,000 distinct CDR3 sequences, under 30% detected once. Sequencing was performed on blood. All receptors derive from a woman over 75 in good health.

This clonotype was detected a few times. CDR3 nucleotides: TGCAGTGTAAGGGACCGGGGAGTAGGCACTGAAGCTTTCTTT. Translating gives CSVRDRGVGTEAFF. The chain couples TRBV20-1 to TRBJ1-1; tentatively, D is TRBD1 (5 bases). V lost 7 bases to trimming and J lost 4 bases, with 19 bases between them. The CDR3 spans 14 residues. The germline V gene encodes CDR1 DFQATT and CDR2 SNEGSKA (reference sequence).

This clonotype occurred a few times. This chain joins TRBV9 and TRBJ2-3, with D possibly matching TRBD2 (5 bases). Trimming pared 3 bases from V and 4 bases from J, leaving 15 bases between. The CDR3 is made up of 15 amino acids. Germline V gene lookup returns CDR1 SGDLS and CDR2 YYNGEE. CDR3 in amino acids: CASSAGSGWADTQYF. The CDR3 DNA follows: TGTGCCAGCAGCGCGGGGAGTGGTTGGGCAGATACGCAGTATTTT. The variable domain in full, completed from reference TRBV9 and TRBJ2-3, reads DSGVTQTPKHLITATGQRVTLRCSPRSGDLSVYWYQQSLDQGLQFLIQYYNGEERAKGNILERFSAQQFPDLHSELNLSSLELGDSALYFCASSAGSGWADTQYFGPGTRLTVL.

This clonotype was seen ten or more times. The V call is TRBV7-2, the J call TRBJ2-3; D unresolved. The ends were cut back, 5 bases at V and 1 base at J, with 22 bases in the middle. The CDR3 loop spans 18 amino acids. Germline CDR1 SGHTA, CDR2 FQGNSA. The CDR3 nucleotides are TGTGCCAGCAGCCCCAGTCTGCGGAAGGAGTATGGCACAGATACGCAGTATTTT. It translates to CASSPSLRKEYGTDTQYF.

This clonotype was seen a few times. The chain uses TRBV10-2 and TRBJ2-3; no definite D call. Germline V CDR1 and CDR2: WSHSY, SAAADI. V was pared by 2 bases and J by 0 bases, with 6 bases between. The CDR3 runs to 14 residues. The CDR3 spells CASSEGYSTDTQYF. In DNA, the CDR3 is TGCGCCAGCAGTGAGGGGTACAGCACAGATACGCAGTATTTT.

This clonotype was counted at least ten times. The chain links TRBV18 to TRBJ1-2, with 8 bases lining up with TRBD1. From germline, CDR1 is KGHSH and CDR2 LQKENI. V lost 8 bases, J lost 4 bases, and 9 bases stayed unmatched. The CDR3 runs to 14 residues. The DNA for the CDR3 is TGTGCCAGCGAGCTAACAGGGGGTAGCTATGGCTACACCTTC. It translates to CASELTGGSYGYTF.

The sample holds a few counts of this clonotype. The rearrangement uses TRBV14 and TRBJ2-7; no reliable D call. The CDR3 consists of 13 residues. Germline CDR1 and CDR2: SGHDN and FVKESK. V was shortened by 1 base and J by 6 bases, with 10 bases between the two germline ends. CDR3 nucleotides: TGTGCCAGCAGCCAAGTTCGAAGCGCCGAGCAGTACTTC. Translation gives CASSQVRSAEQYF.

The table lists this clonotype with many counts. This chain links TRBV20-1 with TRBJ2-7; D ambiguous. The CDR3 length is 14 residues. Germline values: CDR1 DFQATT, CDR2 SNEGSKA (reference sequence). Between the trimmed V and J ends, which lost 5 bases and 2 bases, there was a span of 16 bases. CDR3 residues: CSALSVADAYEQYF. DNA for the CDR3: TGCAGTGCTCTTTCCGTGGCGGACGCCTACGAGCAGTACTTC.